The TCR beta chain under discussion was sequenced for a study of neoadjuvant anti-PD-1 for oral cavity cancer. The table came from immunoSEQ multiplex PCR; TCRdb's copy has only in-frame clones and leaves some out. This table holds around 13,000 clones, about 65% found once. This CDR3 is built from 13 residues. CDR1 GTSNPN and CDR2 SVGIG come from the germline V gene (reference sequence). Trimming shortened V by 8 bases and J by 2 bases, and 16 bases separated the two germline ends. V and J are TRBV30 and TRBJ2-7, with D possibly matching TRBD2 (6 bases). The sample in question was PBMCs, obtained before nivolumab (anti-PD-1) treatment. The clonotype comes from a person aged 35 to 85 with oral cavity squamous cell carcinoma. CDR3 residues: CAGTGAGPYEQYF. The CDR3 DNA sequence: TGTGCCGGGACGGGAGCAGGGCCCTACGAGCAGTACTTC.